These 2 T cell receptor beta chains share one sample of origin, sequenced in a study of blood T cell repertoires in COVID-19 (dated by TCRdb to 2018 to 2021). Receptors were amplified or captured by the immunoSEQ multiplex PCR assay. TCRdb re-hosts the immuneACCESS table, in-frame sequences only. Its copies lack some clones; in the studies checked, an unresolved V gene accounts for under half of them, and the cause for the rest is not known. The sample contains almost 350,000 clones, more than 70% of them found a single time. The ten most abundant clones make up around 4% of the sample. Specimen: peripheral blood. These TCRs come from an older woman with COVID-19, enrolled during active disease.

V gene TRBV5-1 combines with J gene TRBJ2-3; D is perhaps TRBD2 (6 bases). The CDR3 is made up of 14 amino acids. The V gene's germline CDR1 is SGHRS and CDR2 YFSETQ. Trimming stripped 5 bases from V and 3 bases from J, with 13 bases between. The CDR3 DNA reads as TGCGCCAGCAGGGGGGGTTCGGGGACAGATACGCAGTATTTT. Translation: CASRGGSGTDTQYF. The whole variable domain, remainder taken from reference TRBV5-1 and TRBJ2-3, is KAGVTQTPRYLIKTRGQQVTLSCSPISGHRSVSWYQQTPGQGLQFLFEYFSETQRNKGNFPGRFSGRQFSNSRSEMNVSTLELGDSALYLCASRGGSGTDTQYFGPGTRLTVL.

This chain links TRBV6-6 with TRBJ2-3, with 8 bases that match TRBD2. J was trimmed by 2 bases and V by 0 bases; bases with no gene match: 4. Germline V lookup: CDR1 MNHNY, CDR2 SVGAGI (reference sequence). The CDR3 is made up of 16 amino acids. The CDR3 loop is CASSYSRGGTTDTQYF. The CDR3 region has the DNA TGTGCCAGCAGTTACTCTCGCGGGGGGACCACAGATACGCAGTATTTT.